The 25 T cell receptor beta chains in this list originate from one sample, sequenced in a study of regulatory T cells in long-lasting Graves disease. Stated time point: newly diagnosed GD, antithyroid drugs for less than 3 months. Extracted RNA from PBMCs served as the source of the TCR library. CDR3-region Arm-PCR and iRepertoire HTBI primers produced the TCR beta libraries. TCRdb independently ran MiXCR on the multiplex PCR reads; one entry per CDR3 protein. The sample lists about 540,000 distinct CDR3 sequences, approximately 13% occurring once. These data also formed part of another study, on T cells in Graves' hyperthyroidism and ophthalmopathy.

The material was peripheral blood mononuclear cells (PBMCs), obtained at new diagnosis, from a patient treated with antithyroid drugs. These receptors all come from a man aged 30 to 45 with Graves disease.

Many counts were recorded for this clonotype. The genes are TRBV30 and TRBJ1-1; 7 bases match TRBD1. Unmatched junction bases numbered 6, after V lost 3 bases and J lost 11 bases. The CDR3 totals 11 residues. Germline CDR1 is GTSNPN and CDR2 is SVGIG (reference sequence). The CDR3 here is CAWSGGTDAFF. The CDR3 region has the DNA TGTGCCTGGAGCGGCGGGACAGACGCTTTCTTT.

This clonotype was seen at least ten times. CDR3 sequence reads: CASSWDRVLGDEQFF. In DNA form, the CDR3 reads TGTGCCAGCAGTTGGGACAGGGTCCTGGGGGATGAGCAGTTCTTC. J is TRBJ2-1 and V is TRBV12-3 or TRBV12-4; TRBD1 matches at 9 bases. V dropped 4 bases and J dropped 8; count of bases not matched to a gene: 9. This CDR3 spans 15 amino acids.

This clonotype has a count of ten or more. The J gene is TRBJ2-3, the V gene TRBV2; D uncertain. V lost 6 bases and J lost 2, with 12 bases in between. The CDR3 is 14 amino acids. Per the germline V gene, CDR1 is SNHLY and CDR2 is FYNNEI. The CDR3 DNA reads as TGTGCCAGCAGGCGGCTAGTCCACACAGATACGCAGTATTTT. Translated: CASRRLVHTDTQYF.

This clonotype turned up a few times. This may be a read error: a much more frequent sequence differs by one nucleotide. The chain employs TRBV29-1 and TRBJ2-1; D might be TRBD1 (6 bases). V lost 4 bases and J lost 3, with 10 bases in between. This CDR3 region has 13 residues. Germline values: CDR1 SQVTM, CDR2 ANQGSEA. CDR3 nucleotide sequence: TGCAGCGTTGTGAGGGGGAACTACAATGAGCAGTTCTTC. This sequence encodes CSVVRGNYNEQFF.

This clonotype was found many times. This chain connects TRBV12-3 or TRBV12-4 to TRBJ1-1; 10 bases line up with TRBD1. V gave up 6 bases and J gave up 4 bases; unmatched junction bases: 11. The CDR3 has 16 amino acids. The chain's CDR3 is CASRKGDRGYGTEAFF. The CDR3 DNA follows: TGTGCCAGCAGGAAAGGGGACAGGGGTTACGGCACTGAAGCTTTCTTT.

This clonotype was counted many times. The gene calls are TRBV7-3 and TRBJ2-3; D remains unclear. Germline CDR1 reads SGHTA; CDR2 reads FQGTGA. Trimming stripped 2 bases from V and 0 bases from J, with 9 bases between. The CDR3 consists of 15 residues. CDR3 loop: CASSLEALSTDTQYF. In DNA, the CDR3 is TGTGCCAGCAGCTTAGAGGCACTTAGCACAGATACGCAGTATTTT.

The sample holds a few counts of this clonotype. V usage is TRBV9 and J usage is TRBJ1-1, with TRBD1 matching 7 bases. CDR3 length: 14 residues. With 4 bases clipped from V and 11 bases from J, the junction kept 14 bases outside the gene matches. Germline CDR1 is SGDLS and CDR2 is YYNGEE. In DNA, the CDR3 is TGTGCCAGCAGCCCCACAGGGGACTACTGGGGGGCTTTCTTT. Translating gives CASSPTGDYWGAFF.

The chain employs TRBV5-6 and TRBJ1-2, with 8 bases that match TRBD1. J was trimmed by 4 bases and V by 7 bases; bases with no gene match: 12. The CDR3 is made up of 15 amino acids. Germline V gene data show CDR1 as SGHDT and CDR2 as YYEEEE. In DNA form, the CDR3 reads TGTGCCAGCCTCCAGCGCAGGGGGCGCGTCTATGGCTACACCTTC. This codes for CASLQRRGRVYGYTF.

This clonotype was found a few times. This chain links TRBV30 with TRBJ1-5; D gene uncertain. Trimming took off 2 bases at V and 7 bases at J, with 9 bases between the two ends. The CDR3 has 12 amino acids. Germline CDR1 and CDR2: GTSNPN and SVGIG (reference sequence). The DNA of the CDR3 is TGTGCCTGGAGTAGGGCTGGGCAGCCCCAGCATTTT. Amino acid sequence: CAWSRAGQPQHF.

This clonotype occurred many times. CDR3 sequence: CASSKWGVASEAFF. The DNA for the CDR3 is TGTGCCAGCAGCAAATGGGGGGTTGCTTCTGAAGCTTTCTTT. The chain combines TRBV11-2 with TRBJ1-1; possibly TRBD1 for D (5 bases). CDR3 length equals 14 residues. Germline V lookup: CDR1 SGHAT, CDR2 FQNNGV. Trimming shortened V by 5 bases and J by 6 bases, and 16 bases separated the two germline ends.

In this sample, this clonotype turned up many times. The chain employs TRBV28 and TRBJ2-7; D uncertain. Germline V gene lookup returns CDR1 MDHEN and CDR2 SYDVKM. V lost 7 bases and J lost 5, with 12 bases in between. CDR3 length: 12 amino acids. The CDR3 coding sequence is TGTGCCAGCACCGGAGACATGGACGAGCAGTACTTC. It translates to CASTGDMDEQYF.

This clonotype was seen many times. This chain uses TRBV12-3 or TRBV12-4 with TRBJ2-1, with 12 bases fitting TRBD2. The J segment lost 10 bases and the V segment lost 3 bases, leaving 10 bases of the junction unmatched. The CDR3 is 16 amino acids. The CDR3 bases are TGTGCCAGCAGTTTCGGTCTAGCGGGAGGGCCAGGGGAGCAGTTCTTC. Residues: CASSFGLAGGPGEQFF.

The V call is TRBV5-1, the J call TRBJ2-5, with 11 bases lining up with TRBD2. There are 16 residues in the CDR3. The trim removed 3 bases at V and 3 bases at J, leaving 7 bases unmatched. Germline CDR1 reads SGHRS; CDR2 reads YFSETQ. As DNA, the CDR3 is TGCGCCAGCAGCTCGTTGACTAGCGGGGACAAAGAGACCCAGTACTTC. As protein: CASSSLTSGDKETQYF.

The CDR3 nucleotides are TGTGCCAGCAGCTTGGGGGACAGCCGGGGAGAGCAGTACTTC. Translating it yields CASSLGDSRGEQYF. The chain recombines TRBV5-8 with TRBJ2-7; 7 bases line up with TRBD1. In germline, CDR1 is SGHTS, CDR2 YDEGEE. Trimming took 0 bases from V and 7 from J; bases not matched to a gene: 7. The CDR3 has 14 residues.

This clonotype was detected a few times. The chain has TRBV7-9 and TRBJ2-7; no firm D call. Germline V gene sequence: CDR1 SEHNR, CDR2 FQNEAQ (reference sequence). This CDR3 contains 14 residues. The germline V and J ends were trimmed by 4 bases and 4 bases, with 14 bases remaining between them. The CDR3 DNA reads TGTGCCAGCAGCTCCAGAGCGAGAAGGTACGAGCAGTACTTC. It yields the protein CASSSRARRYEQYF.

The chain uses TRBV14 and TRBJ1-3; D is unresolved. Trimming stripped 4 bases from V and 0 bases from J, with 10 bases between. CDR3 length: 15 amino acids. Looked up from germline, CDR1 is SGHDN and CDR2 is FVKESK. The CDR3 nucleotides read TGTGCCAGCAGCCCCGGGAGCCTCTCTGGAAACACCATATATTTT. Translating gives CASSPGSLSGNTIYF.

CDR3 loop: CASAPPGGLPPSEQYF. CDR3 nucleotides: TGTGCTAGTGCCCCCCCAGGTGGACTCCCTCCCAGCGAGCAGTACTTC. The chain has TRBV12-5 and TRBJ2-7, with D tentatively TRBD2 (5 bases). CDR1 and CDR2 (germline): LGHNT, FRNRAP. With 7 bases removed from V and 6 bases from J, the gap between germline ends came to 25 bases. The CDR3 extends over 16 amino acids.

This clonotype was observed at least ten times. The gene calls are TRBV20-1 and TRBJ2-1; 8 bases align to TRBD2. V lost 4 bases and J lost 5; bases outside the gene matches: 7. Looked up from germline, CDR1 is DFQATT and CDR2 is SNEGSKA (reference sequence). This CDR3 is 14 amino acids long. CDR3 in DNA: TGCAGTGCTACATCCAGCGGGAGCCACAATGAGCAGTTCTTC. Its protein product is CSATSSGSHNEQFF.

This clonotype was detected many times. The chain recombines TRBV30 with TRBJ2-1; no clear D. Trimming stripped 1 base from V and 8 bases from J, with 9 bases between. The germline gives CDR1 GTSNPN, CDR2 SVGIG (reference sequence). The CDR3 sequence is 12 residues long. CDR3 nucleotides: TGTGCCTGGAGTGGTCGGGTCCATGAGCAGTTCTTC. This gives the protein CAWSGRVHEQFF.

In its sample, this clonotype was seen many times. The chain has TRBV27 and TRBJ1-2; 8 bases are shared with TRBD1. CDR1 is MNHEY and CDR2 is SMNVEV in the germline V gene (reference sequence). The CDR3 runs 14 residues. The V and J ends lost 4 bases and 8 bases, in that order; junction bases with no gene match: 9. DNA of the CDR3: TGTGCCAGCAGTTCAGGGGGCCTTCCCAGCGGCTACACCTTC. This gives the protein CASSSGGLPSGYTF.

Many counts were recorded for this clonotype. The gene calls are TRBV7-2 and TRBJ2-7; tentative D call: TRBD2 (5 bases). Germline CDR1 is SGHTA and CDR2 is FQGNSA. The germline V and J ends were trimmed by 0 bases and 4 bases, with 13 bases remaining between them. This CDR3 has 15 residues. CDR3 amino acids: CASSLAGMTSYEQYF. The CDR3 DNA is TGTGCCAGCAGCTTAGCCGGGATGACTTCGTACGAGCAGTACTTC.

In its sample, this clonotype was seen many times. The rearrangement links TRBV14 to TRBJ2-5; the D is unclear. The V gene lost 8 bases and the J gene lost 1 base, with 8 bases spanning the gap. The germline gives CDR1 SGHDN, CDR2 FVKESK. The CDR3 runs to 12 residues. CDR3 amino acids: CASAVGQETQYF. In DNA form, the CDR3 reads TGTGCCAGCGCGGTTGGCCAAGAGACCCAGTACTTC.

At least ten counts were recorded for this clonotype. The chain combines TRBV28 with TRBJ1-5, with 9 bases aligning to TRBD1. Unmatched junction bases numbered 4, after V lost 3 bases and J lost 7 bases. The CDR3 is 14 amino acids. Germline assignment: CDR1 MDHEN and CDR2 SYDVKM. The CDR3 region is CASSLGQGHQPQHF. CDR3 nucleotide sequence: TGTGCCAGCAGTTTGGGACAGGGTCACCAGCCCCAGCATTTT.

This clonotype was observed a handful of times. CDR3 loop: CASTDSHGDTIYF. In DNA form, the CDR3 reads TGTGCCAGTACCGACAGCCACGGAGACACCATATATTTT. This chain links TRBV19 with TRBJ1-3, with D possibly being TRBD1 (5 bases). Looked up from germline, CDR1 is LNHDA and CDR2 is SQIVND (reference sequence). Trimming stripped 7 bases from V and 8 bases from J, with 15 bases between. There are 13 residues in the CDR3.

This clonotype was observed a handful of times. The chain has TRBV18 and TRBJ1-2, with 12 nucleotides matching TRBD1. The CDR3 extends over 16 amino acids. Trimming cost V 6 bases and J 4 bases; bases outside gene matches: 9. The germline V gene has CDR1 KGHSH and CDR2 LQKENI. For the CDR3, the DNA is TGTGCCAGCTCTCTCCGGGACAGGGGGCGACCCTATGGCTACACCTTC. Protein product: CASSLRDRGRPYGYTF.